The source of this T cell receptor beta chain is a study of blood T cell repertoires in COVID-19. The ends lost 8 bases at V and 7 bases at J; junction bases unmatched: 7. Germline V lookup: CDR1 LNHNV, CDR2 YYDKDF (reference sequence). The CDR3 has 13 amino acids. Original methodology: The authors estimated nucleated cell counts from reference gene primer amplification. TCRdb keeps only in-frame clones here, not all; method: immunoSEQ multiplex PCR. V and J calls and clone size are those listed in that table; D and trimming were worked out from the DNA. This table has about 210,000 clones, about 88% appearing once.

The V gene is TRBV15, the J gene TRBJ1-2, with 10 positions matching TRBD1. Sequenced input: peripheral blood. This receptor was obtained from a man in his 70s with acute or convalescent COVID-19. CDR3 amino acids: CATEAGQGVGYTF. CDR3 nucleotide sequence: TGTGCCACCGAAGCTGGACAGGGGGTTGGCTACACCTTC.